This T cell receptor beta chain was sequenced in a study of cytomegalovirus exposure and HLA in healthy donors. Overall study findings and caveats: The study carried out a later analysis of TCR beta sequences. It associated 15,000 to 20,000 of them with specific HLA alleles at a false discovery rate of 0.05. Sequencing likely generated an artifact that appeared as a cluster of highly shared sequence variants. Most subjects' HLA-A and HLA-B alleles were reportedly predicted from TCR beta sequences.

Primers: 60 Vbeta forward and 13 Jbeta reverse. Data came from immunoSEQ multiplex PCR; TCRdb stores just in-frame clones and leaves some out. The data contain about 130,000 clones, roughly 85% of them singletons. V dropped 4 bases and J dropped 2; count of bases not matched to a gene: 6. Germline V gene sequence: CDR1 LNHNV, CDR2 YYDKDF (reference sequence). The CDR3 totals 15 residues. About this clone itself: Its target is unknown.

Healthy bone marrow donors supplied every sample. The rearrangement links TRBV15 to TRBJ2-3; 7 bases are a match to TRBD1. The source is a man younger than 35 in good health and CMV-seropositive. The sample was PBMCs. CDR3 protein: CATSKATGLTDTQYF. The CDR3 DNA reads as TGTGCCACCAGCAAGGCGACAGGGCTCACAGATACGCAGTATTTT.